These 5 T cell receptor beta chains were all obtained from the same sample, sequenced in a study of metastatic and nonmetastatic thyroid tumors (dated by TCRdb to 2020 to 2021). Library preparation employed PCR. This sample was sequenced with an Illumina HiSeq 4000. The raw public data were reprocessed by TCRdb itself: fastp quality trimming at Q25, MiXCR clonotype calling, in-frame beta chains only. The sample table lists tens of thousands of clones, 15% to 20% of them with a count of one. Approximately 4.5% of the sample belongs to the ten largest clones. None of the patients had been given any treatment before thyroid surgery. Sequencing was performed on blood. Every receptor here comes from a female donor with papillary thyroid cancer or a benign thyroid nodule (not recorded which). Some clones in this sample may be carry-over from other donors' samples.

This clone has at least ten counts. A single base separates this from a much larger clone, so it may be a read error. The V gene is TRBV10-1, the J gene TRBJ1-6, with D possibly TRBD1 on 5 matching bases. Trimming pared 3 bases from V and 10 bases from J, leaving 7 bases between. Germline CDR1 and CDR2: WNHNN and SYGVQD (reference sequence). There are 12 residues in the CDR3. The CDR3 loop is CASSDGTSPLHF. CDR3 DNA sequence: TGCGCCAGCAGTGATGGGACCTCACCCCTCCACTTT.

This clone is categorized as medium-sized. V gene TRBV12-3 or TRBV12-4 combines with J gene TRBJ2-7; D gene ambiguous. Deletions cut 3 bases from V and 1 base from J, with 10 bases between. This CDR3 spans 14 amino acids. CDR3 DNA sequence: TGTGCCAGCAGTTTCGTTGGAGCTTCCTACGAGCAGTACTTC. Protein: CASSFVGASYEQYF.

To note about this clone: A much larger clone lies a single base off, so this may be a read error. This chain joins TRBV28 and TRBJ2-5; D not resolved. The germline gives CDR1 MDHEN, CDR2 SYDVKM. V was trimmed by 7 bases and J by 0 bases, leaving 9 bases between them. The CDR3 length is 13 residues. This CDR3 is CASNTDNQETQYF. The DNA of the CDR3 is TGTGCCAGCAATACAGACAACCAAGAGACCCAGTACTTC.

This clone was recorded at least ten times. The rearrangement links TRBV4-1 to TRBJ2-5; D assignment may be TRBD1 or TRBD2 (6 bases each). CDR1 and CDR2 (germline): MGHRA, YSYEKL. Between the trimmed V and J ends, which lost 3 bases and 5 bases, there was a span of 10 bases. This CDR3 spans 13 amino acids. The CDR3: CASSHRRGETQYF. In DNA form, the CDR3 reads TGCGCCAGCAGCCACAGGAGGGGGGAGACCCAGTACTTC.

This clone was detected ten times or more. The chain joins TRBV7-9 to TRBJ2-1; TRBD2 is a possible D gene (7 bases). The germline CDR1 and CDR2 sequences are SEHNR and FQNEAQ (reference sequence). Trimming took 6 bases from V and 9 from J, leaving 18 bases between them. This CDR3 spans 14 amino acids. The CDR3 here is CASRPWGGVGEQFF. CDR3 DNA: TGTGCCAGCAGACCTTGGGGGGGCGTTGGTGAGCAGTTCTTC.